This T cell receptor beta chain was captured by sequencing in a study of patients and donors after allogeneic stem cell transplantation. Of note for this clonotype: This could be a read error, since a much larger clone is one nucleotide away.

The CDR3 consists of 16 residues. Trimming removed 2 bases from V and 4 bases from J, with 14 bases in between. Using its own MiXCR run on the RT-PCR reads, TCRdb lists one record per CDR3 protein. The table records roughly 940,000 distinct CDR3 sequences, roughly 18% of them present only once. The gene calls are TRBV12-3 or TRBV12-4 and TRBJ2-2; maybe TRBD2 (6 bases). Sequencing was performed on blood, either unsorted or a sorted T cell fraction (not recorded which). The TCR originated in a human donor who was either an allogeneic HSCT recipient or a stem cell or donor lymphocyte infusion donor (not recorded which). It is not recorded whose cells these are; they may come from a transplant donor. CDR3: CASSLLFREATGELFF. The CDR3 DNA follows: TGTGCCAGCAGTTTATTGTTCAGGGAGGCCACCGGGGAGCTGTTTTTT.